Listed below are T cell receptor beta chains from one sample, sequenced in a study of blood T cell repertoires in COVID-19. Profiling relied on immunoSEQ multiplex PCR, and the TCRdb table lists in-frame clones only, not all of them. The sample lists about 260,000 clones; roughly 86% were seen once. The sample was peripheral blood. These receptor sequences come from a man between 18 and 29 years old with active or convalescent COVID-19. CDR3s include the opening cysteine and the closing phenylalanine or tryptophan. The order of the fields is V gene, J gene, CDR3 protein.

>TRBV3-1/TRBV3-2|TRBJ2-3
CASSQEGAGVYTDTQYF
>TRBV19|TRBJ2-6
CASSILRTGDSGANVLTF
>TRBV6-6|TRBJ2-7
CASSLDRVKEQYF
>TRBV11-2|TRBJ1-6
CASSRYRRGDNSPLHF
>TRBV25-1|TRBJ2-5
CASTQEGPLQTQYF
>TRBV27|TRBJ2-3
CASSWYFSTDTQYF
>TRBV21-1|TRBJ1-2
CATYRPTGSYGYTF
>TRBV11-2|TRBJ2-7
CASSLDGWAYEQYF
>TRBV30|TRBJ2-7
CAWSRGEVNEQYF
>TRBV30|TRBJ2-2
CAWRDRVPAGELFF
>TRBV11-3|TRBJ1-1
CASSPGVRGPEAFF
>TRBV29-1|TRBJ2-3
CSVEARGSTDTQYF
>TRBV30|TRBJ1-6
CAWRGQAKSPLHF
>TRBV6-2/TRBV6-3|TRBJ1-1
CASSYGQGDTEAFF
>TRBV27|TRBJ2-2
CASSLSGTGNTGELFF
>TRBV7-2|TRBJ2-1
CASSSALLAGGDEQFF
>TRBV27|TRBJ2-2
CASRGALRSGSTGELFF
>TRBV27|TRBJ2-7
CASTPGVTLEQYF
>TRBV10-3|TRBJ2-6
CAISTSLSGANVLTF
>TRBV7-3|TRBJ2-1
CASSLTGGRATNEQFF
>TRBV6-4|TRBJ2-1
CASSEALAGVDEQFF
>TRBV7-9|TRBJ2-2
CASSYGTPNTGELFF
>TRBV3-1/TRBV3-2|TRBJ1-5
CASSQGQGPYQPQHF
>TRBV19|TRBJ1-5
CASSMPRVLLSNQPQHF
>TRBV10-1|TRBJ1-4
CASIVEKLFF
>TRBV28|TRBJ2-3
CASSTAVDTQYF
>TRBV2|TRBJ1-4
CASSGATYEKLFF
>TRBV2|TRBJ2-5
CAEGLAGVKETQYF
>TRBV3-1/TRBV3-2|TRBJ2-7
CASSPLIGGVSLSEQYF
>TRBV6-1|TRBJ1-2
CASSEGEGRGYGYTF
>TRBV28|TRBJ2-7
CASSLTGIPHEQYF
>TRBV11-3|TRBJ1-1
CASSSTGSAFF
>TRBV18|TRBJ1-6
CASSPSGRQDSPLHF
>TRBV6-2/TRBV6-3|TRBJ1-6
CASSARRGVSANSPLHF
>TRBV27|TRBJ2-2
CASRPHGPSGRDTGELFF
>TRBV7-3|TRBJ1-5
CASSLTLPQHF
>TRBV5-1|TRBJ1-1
CASSLLKMNTEAFF
>TRBV7-6|TRBJ2-2
CASSLQGLNTGELFF
>TRBV6-5|TRBJ2-3
CASIESSTGTDTQYF
>TRBV25-1|TRBJ1-5
CASSGGQGADQPQHF
>TRBV6-5|TRBJ1-1
CASRGARDTEAFF
>TRBV10-3|TRBJ1-1
CAIKIQATANTEAFF
>TRBV9|TRBJ2-1
CASSPRVSGNEQFF
>TRBV11-3|TRBJ2-3
CASSRGAFSDTQYF
>TRBV5-1|TRBJ1-1
CASSLQGMSLNTEAFF